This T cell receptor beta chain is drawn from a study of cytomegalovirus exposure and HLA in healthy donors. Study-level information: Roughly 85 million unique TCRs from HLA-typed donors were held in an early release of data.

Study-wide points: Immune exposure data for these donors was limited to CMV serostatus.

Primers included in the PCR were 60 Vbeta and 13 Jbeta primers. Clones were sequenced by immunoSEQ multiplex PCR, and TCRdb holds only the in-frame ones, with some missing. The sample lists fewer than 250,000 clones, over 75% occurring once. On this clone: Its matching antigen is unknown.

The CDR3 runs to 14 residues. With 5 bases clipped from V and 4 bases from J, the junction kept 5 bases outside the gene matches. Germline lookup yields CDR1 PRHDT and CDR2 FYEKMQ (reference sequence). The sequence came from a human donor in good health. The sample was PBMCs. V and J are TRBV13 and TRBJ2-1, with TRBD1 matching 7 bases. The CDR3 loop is CASSQLTGYNEQFF. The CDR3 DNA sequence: TGTGCCAGCAGCCAACTGACAGGGTACAATGAGCAGTTCTTC.